This TCR beta chain was identified in a study of technical replicates of blood from a few donors. This CDR3 is 15 amino acids long. The protocol was immunoSEQ multiplex PCR, while the TCRdb copy is restricted to in-frame clones and leaves out a portion. Counted here are some 80,000 clones, approximately 80% occurring once; the ten biggest clones make up around 3.9%. Sequences were obtained from PBMCs. This TCR derives from a human donor in good health. Some clones in this sample may be carry-over from other donors' samples. The gene calls are TRBV21-1 and TRBJ2-2; the tabulated D call, TRBD1, remains unverified against the DNA. TRBV21-1 is reported as a pseudogene. The CDR3 DNA is TGTGCCAGCAGCAACGGGACAGAAGGCCCCGGGGAGCTGTTTTTT. Translation: CASSNGTEGPGELFF.